This T cell receptor beta chain was observed in a study of T cells after posttransplantation cyclophosphamide. The method was immunoSEQ multiplex PCR; TCRdb's version includes in-frame clones alone and lacks a portion of them. The sample consists of 66,000 or so clones, 93% of them appearing once. The germline V and J ends were trimmed by 0 bases and 0 bases, with 5 bases remaining between them. Germline V CDR1 and CDR2: SGHNT, YYREEE (reference sequence). The CDR3 loop spans 14 amino acids. The sample was PBMCs. This chain joins TRBV5-4 and TRBJ2-3; D gene ambiguous. This TCR came from a woman under 40 in good health and a related stem cell transplant donor. The CDR3 region has the DNA TGTGCCAGCAGCTTGGCGGCGAGCACAGATACGCAGTATTTT. Its protein product is CASSLAASTDTQYF.